This T cell receptor (beta chain) comes out of a study of T-cell memory formation after mild COVID-19. CDR1 is LGHNA and CDR2 is YSLEER in the germline V gene. CDR3 length equals 14 residues. The germline V and J ends were trimmed by 1 base and 5 bases, with 9 bases remaining between them. Constant-segment primers served in 5'RACE that generated TCR alpha and TCR beta cDNA libraries bearing sample barcodes and UMIs. TCRdb called the 5' RACE reads again in MiXCR, with one record for every CDR3 protein. The repertoire holds roughly 130,000 distinct CDR3 sequences, with over 15% as singletons. The chain recombines TRBV4-3 with TRBJ1-5, with a weak D call TRBD1 (6 bases). The specimen sequenced was PBMCs or a T cell subset sorted from them (not recorded which). The sequence came from a man between 18 and 29 years old who had mild COVID-19 (a few samples of this study predate the infection). Cell type and time point are not known. The CDR3 bases are TGCGCCAGCAGCCAAGGCAGGGGAGATCAGCCCCAGCATTTT. Amino acid sequence: CASSQGRGDQPQHF.